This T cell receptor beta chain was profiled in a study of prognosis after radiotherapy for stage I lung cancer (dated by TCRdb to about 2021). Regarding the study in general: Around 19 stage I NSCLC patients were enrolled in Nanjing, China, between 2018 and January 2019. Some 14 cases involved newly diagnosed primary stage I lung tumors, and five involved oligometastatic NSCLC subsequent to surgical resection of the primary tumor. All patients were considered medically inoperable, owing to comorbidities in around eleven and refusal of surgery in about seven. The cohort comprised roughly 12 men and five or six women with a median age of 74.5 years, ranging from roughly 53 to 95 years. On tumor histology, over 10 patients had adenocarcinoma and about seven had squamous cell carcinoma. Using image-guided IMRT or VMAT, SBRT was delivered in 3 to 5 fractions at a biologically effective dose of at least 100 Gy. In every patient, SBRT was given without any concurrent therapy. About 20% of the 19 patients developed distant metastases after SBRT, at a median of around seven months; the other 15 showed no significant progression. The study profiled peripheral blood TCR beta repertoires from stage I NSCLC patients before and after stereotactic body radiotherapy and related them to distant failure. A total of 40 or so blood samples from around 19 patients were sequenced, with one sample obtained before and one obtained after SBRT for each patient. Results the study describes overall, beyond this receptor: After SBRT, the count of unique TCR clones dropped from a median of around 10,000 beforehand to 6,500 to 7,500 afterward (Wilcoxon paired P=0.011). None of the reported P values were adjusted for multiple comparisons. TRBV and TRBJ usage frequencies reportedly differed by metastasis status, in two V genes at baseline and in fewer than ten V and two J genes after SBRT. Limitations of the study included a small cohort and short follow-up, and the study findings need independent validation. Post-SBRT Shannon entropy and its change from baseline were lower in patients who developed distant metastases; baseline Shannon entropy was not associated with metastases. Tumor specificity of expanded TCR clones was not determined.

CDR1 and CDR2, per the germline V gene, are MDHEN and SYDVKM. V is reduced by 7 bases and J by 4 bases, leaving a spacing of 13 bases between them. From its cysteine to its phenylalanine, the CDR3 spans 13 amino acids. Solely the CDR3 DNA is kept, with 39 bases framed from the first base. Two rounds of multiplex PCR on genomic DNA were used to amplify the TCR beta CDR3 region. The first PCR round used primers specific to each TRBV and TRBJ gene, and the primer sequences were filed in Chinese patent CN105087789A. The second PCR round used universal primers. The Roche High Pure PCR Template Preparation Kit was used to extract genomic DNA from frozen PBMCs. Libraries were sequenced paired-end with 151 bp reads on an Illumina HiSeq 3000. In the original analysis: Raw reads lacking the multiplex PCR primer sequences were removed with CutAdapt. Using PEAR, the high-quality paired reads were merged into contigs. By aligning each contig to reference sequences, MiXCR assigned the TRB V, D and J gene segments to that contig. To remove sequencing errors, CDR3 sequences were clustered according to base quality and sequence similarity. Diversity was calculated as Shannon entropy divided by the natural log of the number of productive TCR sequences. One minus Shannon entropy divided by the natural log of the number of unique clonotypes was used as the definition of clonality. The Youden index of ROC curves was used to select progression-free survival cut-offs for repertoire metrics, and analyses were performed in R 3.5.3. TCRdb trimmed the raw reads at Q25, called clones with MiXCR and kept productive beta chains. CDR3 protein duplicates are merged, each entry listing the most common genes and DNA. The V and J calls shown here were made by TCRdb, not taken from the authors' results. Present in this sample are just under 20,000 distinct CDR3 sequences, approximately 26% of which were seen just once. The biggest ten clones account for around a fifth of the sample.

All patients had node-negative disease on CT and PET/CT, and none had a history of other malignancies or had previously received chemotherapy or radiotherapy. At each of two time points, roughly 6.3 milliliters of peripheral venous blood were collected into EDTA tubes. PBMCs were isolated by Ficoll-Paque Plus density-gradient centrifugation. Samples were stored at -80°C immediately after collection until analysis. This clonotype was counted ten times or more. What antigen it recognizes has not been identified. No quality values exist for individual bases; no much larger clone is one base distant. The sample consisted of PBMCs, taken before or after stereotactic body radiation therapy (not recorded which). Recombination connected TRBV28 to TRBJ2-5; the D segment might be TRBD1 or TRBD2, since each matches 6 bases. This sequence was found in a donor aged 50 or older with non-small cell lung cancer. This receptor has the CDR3 CASTKGGRETQYF. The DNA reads TGTGCCAGCACAAAAGGGGGGAGAGAGACCCAGTACTTC.